This paragraph reports one T cell receptor beta chain. This entry is derived from a study of blood T cells in healthy people across ages. Together with a sample-barcoded 5' primer, a J-beta primer mix was included in a second PCR lasting about 6 to 11 cycles. TCRdb used MiXCR to reprocess the 5' RACE reads, holding one entry per CDR3 protein. The repertoire holds around 650,000 distinct CDR3 sequences, with roughly 41% as singletons. CDR3 size: 15 residues. V lost 4 bases, J lost 5 bases, and 7 bases stayed unmatched. From germline, CDR1 is LGHNA and CDR2 YSLEER. The chain employs TRBV4-3 and TRBJ1-2; 10 bases match TRBD1. The clonotype originates from an elderly man in good health. Source material: blood. CDR3 protein: CASSLQTGGRYGYTF. The DNA for the CDR3 is TGCGCCAGCAGCCTCCAGACAGGGGGCCGTTATGGCTACACCTTC.